This paragraph covers one T cell receptor beta chain sequence. Its cognate antigen has yet to be identified. Per-nucleotide qualities are absent, and no much larger clonotype sits a single base away. This sample stems from a study of early stage breast cancer tumors (dated 2017 in TCRdb). With respect to the entire study: Of the approximately 15 invasive breast tumors, 12 to 13 were found to be estrogen receptor-positive, progesterone receptor-positive and HER2-negative. The samples as a whole yielded 2 million to 3 million detected templates, corresponding to 900,000 to 1,100,000 unique clonotypes. About 70% of the 12 ER+/PR+/HER2- tumors were invasive ductal carcinomas, while the other four were invasive lobular carcinomas. On average, each sample got 7.5 to 10-fold read coverage. What the authors observed across the whole study: Tumors showed about 2.3-fold higher T cell density and higher clonality than adjacent normal breast tissue. Bulk genomic DNA sequencing of unsorted cells missed chain pairing and functional markers such as CD4, CD8 and FOXP3. Because the cohort was small, analysis by tumor subtype was not possible. Greater similarity was observed between blood and normal breast repertoires than between blood and tumor repertoires, and tumor was distinguished from normal in about 85% of the 16 patients when each tissue was compared with blood. Enriched TCRB sequences shared across patients were mostly commonly generated sequences, unlikely to play an important role in the tumor microenvironment.

The study profiled bulk TCR beta-chain repertoires in matched peripheral blood, tumor and adjacent normal breast tissue taken from approximately 15 patients with early-stage breast cancer. Before surgery, roughly 4.5-11 mL of whole blood was collected in EDTA tubes and processed within 2 hours. Peripheral blood mononuclear cells were isolated by Ficoll-Paque centrifugation in SepMate-50 tubes. PBMCs were cryopreserved in aliquots of roughly 1.8 to 4 million cells in roughly 90% FBS with around 10% DMSO and kept in liquid nitrogen. Genomic DNA was extracted with the Qiagen AllPrep DNA/RNA Mini kit. Each sample was amplified in two independent genomic DNA replicates, using around 550 ng for blood and roughly 1.5 ug for tumor or normal breast. TCRB sequencing of genomic DNA was carried out with the ImmunoSeq Intro kit according to the manufacturer's instructions. For absolute quantification, the approximately 32-cycle multiplex PCR included proprietary primers along with spike-in control sequences. Single-end 150-bp reads were used to sequence an 87-bp fragment covering the CDR3 and the flanking V and J genes. Seven samples, each with two replicates, were multiplexed per lane of an Illumina MiSeq using version 3.0 chemistry. The paper's processing steps were these. The vendor's proprietary pipeline processed the raw data and merged both replicates into a single result for each sample. A clonotype was defined as productive rearrangements that share the same V-gene family, CDR3 amino acid sequence and J-gene segment. Clonality was calculated as 1 minus the normalized Shannon entropy (Pielou evenness) of TCRB abundances. To estimate T cell density, the total number of templates was divided by the number of input cells, which was inferred from the amount of DNA input. Recon was used with default parameters to estimate total repertoire diversity and clonality. A clonotype was considered tumor-enriched if its abundance in tumor exceeded 0.1% and was at least 32-fold higher than its abundance in normal breast. TCRdb mirrors the immuneACCESS table, restricted to in-frame sequences. Some clones are absent from its copies; in checked studies, under half trace to an unresolved V gene, and the reason for the others is unknown. The DNA was the basis for D and trimming; V, J and clone size are from that table. The sample table lists more than 55,000 clones, 60% to 85% of them with a count of one. About 3.7% of the sample goes to the ten largest clones.

The CDR3 sequence holds 16 residues, the cysteine and phenylalanine included. Kept here is only the CDR3 DNA, which spans 48 bases and is read in frame from base 1. V was cut back by 3 bases and J by 4 bases, leaving a gap of 15 bases between them. From the germline V gene, CDR1 is MGHRA and CDR2 is YSYEKL. This TCR came from a person aged 25 to 40 with breast cancer. Sequenced material: blood. Recombination connected TRBV4-1 to TRBJ2-2, with TRBD2 perhaps the D gene, on 6 matching bases. The DNA sequence is as follows: TGCGCCAGCAGCCACTTCGGGACTCCTGCCACCGGGGAGCTGTTTTTT. This codes for CASSHFGTPATGELFF.